This entry describes one T cell receptor (beta chain). Its antigen is unknown. TCRdb recomputed calls from the 5' RACE reads with MiXCR, one row per CDR3 protein. The sample has roughly 250,000 distinct CDR3 sequences; 16% are singletons. The sample originates from a study of T-cell memory formation after mild COVID-19. Study-level background: TCR clusters largely stayed donor specific.

General study findings and limits: Pre-infection memory contained some responding clones, which suggested that cross-reactive memory had joined. Clones that contracted from day 15 to 85 had balanced CD4/CD8; later expanders were CD4+ biased.

V was clipped by 1 base and J by 1 base, with 5 bases between them. The germline CDR1 and CDR2 sequences are SQVTM and ANQGSEA. This CDR3 spans 13 amino acids. This TCR was recovered from a man aged 18 to 29 who had mild COVID-19 (a few samples of this study predate the infection). Cell type and time point are not known. The chain joins TRBV29-1 to TRBJ2-4; D could derive from TRBD1 or TRBD2 (5 bases each). The sequenced sample was PBMCs or a T cell subset sorted from them (not recorded which). CDR3 coding DNA: TGCAGCGTTGAAGGGGGGGCCAAAAACATTCAGTACTTC. Translation gives CSVEGGAKNIQYF.